The T cell receptor beta chain described here comes from a study of identical twins. MiXCR, run by TCRdb on the 5' RACE reads, gives a single entry per CDR3 protein. Of roughly 630,000 distinct CDR3 sequences in the sample, about 7.6% are singletons; the top ten hold around 1.6%. CDR1 is DFQATT, CDR2 SNEGSKA, per germline (reference sequence). The CDR3 consists of 14 residues. V dropped 6 bases and J dropped 5 bases, with 19 bases sitting between them. These records were also assigned to another study, of yellow fever vaccine responses in identical twins.

The source of this sequence is a woman aged 18 to 35 in good health. Sequenced input: PBMCs. This rearrangement joins TRBV20-1 to TRBJ2-5, with D hard to call. This CDR3 reads CSAHDADGVETQYF. As DNA, the CDR3 is TGCAGTGCGCACGACGCGGATGGGGTGGAGACCCAGTACTTC.